The clone carrying this T cell receptor (beta chain) appeared many times. Unique molecular identifiers tagged the TCRbeta library. From the PCR reads, TCRdb called clonotypes with MiXCR, one entry per CDR3 protein. The repertoire includes 300,000 to 400,000 distinct CDR3 sequences, 13% of them detected once, and 3.5% to 4.5% sits in the top ten. This sample is part of a study of T-cell reconstitution after alpha-beta-depleted transplantation in children. CDR1 and CDR2 (germline): LGHDT, YNNKEL (reference sequence). This CDR3 has 14 amino acids. Trimming stripped 1 base from V and 5 bases from J, with 11 bases between.

This chain joins TRBV3-1 and TRBJ1-1; no clear D gene. The origin of this receptor is a human donor who donated a stem cell graft to a child with Fanconi anemia. Material: PBMCs, obtained from the stem cell graft. CDR3 sequence reads: CASSQAAARTEAFF. Written as DNA, the CDR3 is TGTGCCAGCAGCCAAGCGGCGGCAAGAACTGAAGCTTTCTTT. Full variable domain (rest looked up from reference TRBV3-1 and TRBJ1-1): DTAVSQTPKYLVTQMGNDKSIKCEQNLGHDTMYWYKQDSKKFLKIMFSYNNKELIINETVPNRFSPKSPDKAHLNLHINSLELGDSAVYFCASSQAAARTEAFFGQGTRLTVV.